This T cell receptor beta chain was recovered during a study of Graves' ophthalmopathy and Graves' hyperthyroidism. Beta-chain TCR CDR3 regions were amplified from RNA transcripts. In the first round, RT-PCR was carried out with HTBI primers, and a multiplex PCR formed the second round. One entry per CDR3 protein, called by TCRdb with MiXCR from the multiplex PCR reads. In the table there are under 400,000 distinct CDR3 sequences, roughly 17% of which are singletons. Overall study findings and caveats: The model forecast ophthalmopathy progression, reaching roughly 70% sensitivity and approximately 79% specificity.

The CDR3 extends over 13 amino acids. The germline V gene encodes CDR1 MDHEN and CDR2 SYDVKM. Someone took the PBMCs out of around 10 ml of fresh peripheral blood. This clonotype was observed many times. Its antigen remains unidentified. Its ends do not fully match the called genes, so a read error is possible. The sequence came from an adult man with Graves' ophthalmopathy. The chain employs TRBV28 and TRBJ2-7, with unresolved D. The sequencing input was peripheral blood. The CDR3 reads CASSLESRHSTTF. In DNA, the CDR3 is TGTGCCAGCAGTTTAGAAAGCCGTCACTCTACCACATTC.